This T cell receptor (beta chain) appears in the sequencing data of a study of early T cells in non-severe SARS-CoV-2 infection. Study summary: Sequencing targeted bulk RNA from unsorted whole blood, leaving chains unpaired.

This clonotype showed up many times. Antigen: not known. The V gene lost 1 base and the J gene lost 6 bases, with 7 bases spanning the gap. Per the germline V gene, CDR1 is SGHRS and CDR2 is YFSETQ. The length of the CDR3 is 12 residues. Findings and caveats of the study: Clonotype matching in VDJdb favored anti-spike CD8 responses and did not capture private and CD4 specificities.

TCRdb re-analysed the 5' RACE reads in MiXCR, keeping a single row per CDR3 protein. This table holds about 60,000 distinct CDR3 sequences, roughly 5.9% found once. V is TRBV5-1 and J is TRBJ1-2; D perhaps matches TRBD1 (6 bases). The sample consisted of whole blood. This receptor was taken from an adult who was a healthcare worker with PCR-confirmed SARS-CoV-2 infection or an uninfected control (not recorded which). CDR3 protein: CASSLSGDGYTF. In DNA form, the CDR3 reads TGCGCCAGCAGCTTGTCAGGGGATGGCTACACCTTC.